Below are 22 T cell receptor beta chains sequenced from a single sample in a study of cytomegalovirus exposure and HLA in healthy donors. Use of 60 Vbeta and 13 Jbeta primers characterized the PCR. Clones were sequenced by immunoSEQ multiplex PCR, and TCRdb holds only the in-frame ones, with some missing. Across fewer than 70,000 clones, the top ten clones capture around 3.6% of the sample. The specimen sequenced was PBMCs. These receptor sequences come from a woman aged 18-29 years in good health and CMV-seronegative.

As DNA, the CDR3 is TGTGCCTGGAGTGTAGCGGGAGAAACCTACGAGCAGTACTTC. Its protein is CAWSVAGETYEQYF. The chain recombines TRBV30 with TRBJ2-7; 8 bases match TRBD2. This CDR3 is 14 amino acids long. Germline V gene lookup returns CDR1 GTSNPN and CDR2 SVGIG (reference sequence). Trimming at V came to 0 bases and at J to 2 bases, leaving 3 bases not matched to a gene.

V is TRBV30 and J is TRBJ2-2, with unresolved D. Germline V gene lookup returns CDR1 GTSNPN and CDR2 SVGIG (reference sequence). Trimming cost V 0 bases and J 4 bases, with 15 bases left between them. The CDR3 covers 16 residues. CDR3 sequence reads: CAWSVTPRPGTGELFF. As DNA, the CDR3 is TGTGCCTGGAGTGTAACCCCCCGCCCGGGCACCGGGGAGCTGTTTTTT.

The chain recombines TRBV4-1 with TRBJ1-1; D unresolved. Germline CDR1 is MGHRA and CDR2 is YSYEKL. Trimming cost V 4 bases and J 2 bases, with 11 bases left between them. This CDR3 comprises 14 residues. The CDR3: CASSPSRVNTEAFF. In DNA, the CDR3 is TGCGCCAGCAGCCCATCGAGGGTTAACACTGAAGCTTTCTTT.

The chain carries TRBV10-3 and TRBJ1-2; D gene uncertain. Germline V lookup: CDR1 ENHRY, CDR2 SYGVKD. CDR3 length: 16 residues. Trimming stripped 3 bases from V and 2 bases from J, with 16 bases between. CDR3 loop: CAISDLAQAFNYGYTF. The CDR3 DNA sequence: TGTGCCATCAGTGACCTAGCCCAAGCTTTCAACTATGGCTACACCTTC.

This rearrangement joins TRBV29-1 to TRBJ1-1; D ambiguous. Germline assignment: CDR1 SQVTM and CDR2 ANQGSEA. The CDR3 loop spans 15 amino acids. The V gene lost 4 bases and the J gene lost 5 bases, with 20 bases spanning the gap. For the CDR3, the DNA is TGCAGCGTTGGGTACGAATCATGGTGGAGGACTGAAGCTTTCTTT. Translating gives CSVGYESWWRTEAFF.

This chain uses TRBV18 with TRBJ1-2; TRBD1 matches at 8 bases. The CDR3 consists of 15 residues. CDR1 is KGHSH and CDR2 is LQKENI in the germline V gene. The trim removed 2 bases at V and 4 bases at J, leaving 6 bases unmatched. This CDR3 reads CASSPSRTGIYGYTF. CDR3 nucleotides: TGTGCCAGCTCACCAAGCCGGACAGGGATCTATGGCTACACCTTC.

The chain uses TRBV5-4 and TRBJ2-1; TRBD2 matches at 8 bases. Unmatched junction bases numbered 9, after V lost 2 bases and J lost 5 bases. The CDR3 has 16 residues. Germline V gives CDR1 SGHNT, CDR2 YYREEE (reference sequence). CDR3 region: CASSLPERELDNEQFF. The CDR3, as DNA: TGTGCCAGCAGCTTACCGGAGCGGGAGCTCGACAATGAGCAGTTCTTC.

The chain combines TRBV2 with TRBJ1-5; TRBD1 agrees at 9 bases. CDR1 is SNHLY and CDR2 is FYNNEI in the germline V gene. CDR3 length: 13 amino acids. V shed 5 bases and J 7 bases; nucleotides not matched to a gene: 3. The CDR3 DNA sequence: TGTGCCAGCAGTCCTGGACAGGGGCAGCCCCAGCATTTT. Its translation: CASSPGQGQPQHF.

The V and J genes are TRBV28 and TRBJ1-6; D may be TRBD1 (6 bases). The CDR3 sequence is 17 residues long. Germline V gene sequence: CDR1 MDHEN, CDR2 SYDVKM. Trimming pared 4 bases from V and 0 bases from J, leaving 13 bases between. The CDR3, as DNA: TGTGCCAGCAGTTCGTTCGGACAGAGCTCCTATAATTCACCCCTCCACTTT. Translated: CASSSFGQSSYNSPLHF.

The chain uses TRBV5-1 and TRBJ1-1; D gene unclear. This CDR3 contains 13 residues. The V end lost 8 bases, the J end lost 5 bases, and 16 bases lay between the germline ends. Germline CDR1 and CDR2: SGHRS and YFSETQ. The CDR3 DNA reads TGCGCCAGTTCGGACTCATCACGGACTGAAGCTTTCTTT. This translates into CASSDSSRTEAFF.

The chain recombines TRBV18 with TRBJ1-5; D call uncertain. The CDR3 runs 14 residues. Between the trimmed V and J ends, which lost 1 base and 9 bases, there was a span of 13 bases. CDR1 KGHSH and CDR2 LQKENI come from the germline V gene. Here the CDR3 DNA reads TGTGCCAGCTCACCACAAAAAGCGGGCCTGCCCCAGCATTTT. Its translation is CASSPQKAGLPQHF.

The J gene is TRBJ1-5, the V gene TRBV9; D call uncertain. This CDR3 comprises 14 residues. The germline V gene encodes CDR1 SGDLS and CDR2 YYNGEE. Trimming cost V 0 bases and J 6 bases, with 10 bases left between them. The CDR3 DNA is TGTGCCAGCAGCGTAGCTTCATCCGGTCAGCCCCAGCATTTT. Amino acid sequence: CASSVASSGQPQHF.

This chain links TRBV28 with TRBJ2-7, with TRBD1 matching over 10 bases. Trimming at V came to 3 bases and at J to 2 bases, leaving 4 bases not matched to a gene. Per the germline V gene, CDR1 is MDHEN and CDR2 is SYDVKM. The CDR3 has 15 residues. Here the CDR3 DNA reads TGTGCCAGCAGTTTCCGGGACAGGGGTACCTACGAGCAGTACTTC. It encodes CASSFRDRGTYEQYF.

The chain joins TRBV14 to TRBJ2-3, with 7 nucleotides matching TRBD1. Trimming at V came to 2 bases and at J to 2 bases, leaving 7 bases not matched to a gene. Germline V gene sequence: CDR1 SGHDN, CDR2 FVKESK. The CDR3 loop spans 16 amino acids. CDR3 nucleotides: TGTGCCAGCAGCCAACTACCCGGGACAGTCACAGATACGCAGTATTTT. Amino acids: CASSQLPGTVTDTQYF.

The rearrangement uses TRBV5-1 and TRBJ2-1, with 12 bases fitting TRBD2. Germline-derived CDR1 and CDR2 are SGHRS and YFSETQ. The CDR3 extends over 22 amino acids. The V gene end was trimmed by 3 bases and the J gene end by 0 bases; junction bases not matched to a gene: 19. The CDR3 bases are TGCGCCAGCAGCTATCCCCTTGGACTAGCGGGACCCCGACCCAGCTCCTACAATGAGCAGTTCTTC. Protein: CASSYPLGLAGPRPSSYNEQFF.

The chain employs TRBV29-1 and TRBJ2-7, with TRBD1 matching 9 bases. The CDR3 consists of 12 residues. From germline, CDR1 is SQVTM and CDR2 ANQGSEA. The ends lost 8 bases at V and 2 bases at J; junction bases unmatched: 4. The CDR3 DNA reads TGCAGCACCGGGACAGGGACCTACGAGCAGTACTTC. It yields the protein CSTGTGTYEQYF.

CDR3 residues: CASKSGGPNTGELFF. CDR3 bases: TGTGCCAGCAAGAGCGGGGGGCCGAACACCGGGGAGCTGTTTTTT. The V call is TRBV6-5, the J call TRBJ2-2; 9 bases agree with TRBD2. CDR1 MNHEY and CDR2 SVGAGI come from the germline V gene. The CDR3 spans 15 residues. J was trimmed by 0 bases and V by 7 bases; bases with no gene match: 3.

V gene TRBV6-1 combines with J gene TRBJ2-7, with 9 bases matching TRBD2. Germline loops: CDR1 MNHNS, CDR2 SASEGT. The V and J ends lost 7 bases and 2 bases, in that order; junction bases with no gene match: 6. The CDR3 length is 14 residues. Here the CDR3 reads CASNSGSSAYEQYF. The CDR3 DNA reads as TGTGCCAGCAATAGCGGGAGCAGCGCCTACGAGCAGTACTTC.

The V and J genes are TRBV4-1 and TRBJ1-1, with 7 bases fitting TRBD1. This CDR3 is built from 16 residues. Germline V gives CDR1 MGHRA, CDR2 YSYEKL. V gave up 4 bases and J gave up 2 bases; unmatched junction bases: 10. The CDR3 sequence: CASSPIPGQINTEAFF. The CDR3 DNA follows: TGCGCCAGCAGCCCTATCCCGGGACAGATAAACACTGAAGCTTTCTTT.

The chain is built from TRBV27 and TRBJ1-1; 8 nucleotides align to TRBD1. V dropped 4 bases and J dropped 10; count of bases not matched to a gene: 2. Looked up from germline, CDR1 is MNHEY and CDR2 is SMNVEV (reference sequence). The CDR3 has 11 amino acids. This CDR3 is CASSSDRGAFF. CDR3 in DNA: TGTGCCAGCAGTTCCGACAGGGGAGCTTTCTTT.

CDR3 protein: CASSVRGNTEAFF. Here the CDR3 DNA reads TGTGCCAGCAGTGTCCGGGGGAACACTGAAGCTTTCTTT. This chain links TRBV6-1 with TRBJ1-1, with D unclear. The CDR3 is made up of 13 amino acids. The germline CDR1 and CDR2 sequences are MNHNS and SASEGT. Between the trimmed V and J ends, which lost 4 bases and 1 base, there was a span of 7 bases.

The rearrangement links TRBV6-1 to TRBJ2-1, with TRBD1 matching 11 bases. CDR3 length: 15 amino acids. Germline V gene sequence: CDR1 MNHNS, CDR2 SASEGT. With V trimmed by 0 bases and J by 6 bases, 1 base remained unmatched. CDR3 in amino acids: CASSEAGTGGNEQFF. The CDR3 DNA sequence: TGTGCCAGCAGTGAAGCAGGGACAGGGGGCAATGAGCAGTTCTTC.